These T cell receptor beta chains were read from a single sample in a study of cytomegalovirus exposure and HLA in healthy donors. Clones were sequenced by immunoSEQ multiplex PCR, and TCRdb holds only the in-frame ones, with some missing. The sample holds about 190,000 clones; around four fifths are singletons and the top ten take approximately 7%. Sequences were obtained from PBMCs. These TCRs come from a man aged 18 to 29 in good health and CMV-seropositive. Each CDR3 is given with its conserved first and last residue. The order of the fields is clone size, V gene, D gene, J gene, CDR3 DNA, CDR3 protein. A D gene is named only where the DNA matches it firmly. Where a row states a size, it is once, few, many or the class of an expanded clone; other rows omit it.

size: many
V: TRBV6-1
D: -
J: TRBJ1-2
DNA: TGTGCCAGCAGTGAAGGAGGGTGGGATGGCTACACCTTC
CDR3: CASSEGGWDGYTF

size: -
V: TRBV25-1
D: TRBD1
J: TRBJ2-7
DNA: TGTGCCAGCAGTGATTCAACCGGGACAGGGCGGTACGAGCAGTACTTC
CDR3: CASSDSTGTGRYEQYF

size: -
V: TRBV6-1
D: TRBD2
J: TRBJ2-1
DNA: TGTGCCAGCAGTGAACTAGCGGGAGGGGGGTATGAGCAGTTCTTC
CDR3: CASSELAGGGYEQFF

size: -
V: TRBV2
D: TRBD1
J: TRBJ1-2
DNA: TGTGCCAGCAGCGACAGGGGGGTGAATGGCTACACCTTC
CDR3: CASSDRGVNGYTF

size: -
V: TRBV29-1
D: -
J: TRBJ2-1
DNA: TGCAGCGTTGACGGGTTAGCCCTGTACAATGAGCAGTTCTTC
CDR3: CSVDGLALYNEQFF

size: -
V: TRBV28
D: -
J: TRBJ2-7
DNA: TGTGCCAGCAGTTTAGGGGGCGGGGGATCGTACGAGCAGTACTTC
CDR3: CASSLGGGGSYEQYF

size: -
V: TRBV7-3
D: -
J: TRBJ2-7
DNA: TGTGCCAGCAGCCCGGGGCGGGGGACATGGTCCTACGAGCAGTACTTC
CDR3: CASSPGRGTWSYEQYF

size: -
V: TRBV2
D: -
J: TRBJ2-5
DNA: TGTGCCAGCTACGGGAGAGCCGAGGAGACCCAGTACTTC
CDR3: CASYGRAEETQYF

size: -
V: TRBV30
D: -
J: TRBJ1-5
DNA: TGTGCCTGGACAACGGGTCAGGCGGGTCAGCCCCAGCATTTT
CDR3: CAWTTGQAGQPQHF

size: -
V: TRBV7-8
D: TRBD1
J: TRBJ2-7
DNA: TGTGCCAGCAGCTCGCTAGGGGGCCAAAGTGAGCAGTACTTC
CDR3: CASSSLGGQSEQYF

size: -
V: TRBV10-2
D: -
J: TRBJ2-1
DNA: TGCGCCAGCAGGGGCAGGGCGTACAATGAGCAGTTCTTC
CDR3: CASRGRAYNEQFF

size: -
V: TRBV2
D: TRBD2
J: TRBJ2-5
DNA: TGTGCCAGCAAAACGGGAGGAGAGACCCAGTACTTC
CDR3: CASKTGGETQYF

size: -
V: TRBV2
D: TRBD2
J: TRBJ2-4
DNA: TGTGCCAGCGGGGGGGACTATGCTGCCAAAAACATTCAGTACTTC
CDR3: CASGGDYAAKNIQYF

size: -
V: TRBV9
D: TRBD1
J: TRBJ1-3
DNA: TGTGCCAGCAGCTCGCGACAGGGATCGACCTCTGGAAACACCATATATTTT
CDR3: CASSSRQGSTSGNTIYF

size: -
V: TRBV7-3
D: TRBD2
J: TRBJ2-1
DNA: TGTGCCAGCAGCCCAACTAGCGCCCATGAGCAGTTCTTC
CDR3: CASSPTSAHEQFF

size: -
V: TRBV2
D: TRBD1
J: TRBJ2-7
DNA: TGTGCCAGCACCCCCCGGGACAGGGTCTACGAGCAGTACTTC
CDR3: CASTPRDRVYEQYF

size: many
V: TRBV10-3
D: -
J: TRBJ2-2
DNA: TGTGCCATCAGTGAGTGGCGGGACACCGGGGAGCTGTTTTTT
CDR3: CAISEWRDTGELFF

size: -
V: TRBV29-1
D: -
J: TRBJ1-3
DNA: TGCAGCGTATCGGACCGCGGGCCTGGAAACACCATATATTTT
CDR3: CSVSDRGPGNTIYF

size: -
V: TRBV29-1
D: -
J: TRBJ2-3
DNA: TGCAGCGTTGGGGGGGGGCTAGCCGATACGCAGTATTTT
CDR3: CSVGGGLADTQYF

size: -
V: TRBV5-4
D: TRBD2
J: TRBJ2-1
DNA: TGTGCCAGCAGGCGTGTAGGGACTAACAATGAGCAGTTCTTC
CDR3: CASRRVGTNNEQFF

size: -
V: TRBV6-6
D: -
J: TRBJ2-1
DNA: TGTGCCAGCAGTTCCGCGAGGGAGGTTGCGAATGAGCAGTTCTTC
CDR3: CASSSAREVANEQFF